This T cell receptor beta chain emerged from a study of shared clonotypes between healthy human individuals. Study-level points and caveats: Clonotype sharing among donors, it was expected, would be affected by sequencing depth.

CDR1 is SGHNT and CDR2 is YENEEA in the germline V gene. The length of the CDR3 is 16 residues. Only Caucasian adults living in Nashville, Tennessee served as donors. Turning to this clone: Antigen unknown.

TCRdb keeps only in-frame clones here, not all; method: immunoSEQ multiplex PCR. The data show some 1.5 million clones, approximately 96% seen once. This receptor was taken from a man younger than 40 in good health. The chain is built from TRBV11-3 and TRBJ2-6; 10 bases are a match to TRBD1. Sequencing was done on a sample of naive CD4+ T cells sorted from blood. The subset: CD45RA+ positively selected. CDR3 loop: CGTRQGASSGANVLTF. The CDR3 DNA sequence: TGTGGCACCCGACAGGGGGCCAGCTCTGGGGCCAACGTCCTGACTTTC.